The sequence of this T cell receptor (beta chain) was determined in a study of shared clonotypes between healthy human individuals. About the study: The donor group consisted of two women and a few men, aged 18 to 49. CD8 memory received one plate per donor, CD8 naive two, CD4 memory three and CD4 naive three.

The assay ran at deep level. TCRdb's copy holds only in-frame clones and misses some; the assay was immunoSEQ multiplex PCR. The sample includes around 2,000,000 clones, less than 95% of them seen just once. Germline V gene data show CDR1 as MNHEY and CDR2 as SMNVEV (reference sequence). J was trimmed by 3 bases and V by 5 bases; bases with no gene match: 7. The CDR3 sequence is 15 residues long. Naive CD8 cells were CD45RO-negative, positively selected for CCR7, excluding terminally differentiated effector memory CD45RA+ cells. The V and J genes are TRBV27 and TRBJ2-7; 10 bases map to TRBD1. The clonotype originates from a man aged 18 to 30 in good health. The material sequenced was naive CD8+ T cells sorted from blood. CDR3 residues: CASSTLDRGFYEQYF. The CDR3 nucleotides read TGTGCCAGCAGTACCCTGGACAGGGGGTTCTACGAGCAGTACTTC.